The source of this TCR beta chain is a study of blood T cell repertoires in COVID-19. Study summary: Samples came from the United States, Italy and Spain, spanning acute and convalescent COVID-19. Sources were T cells, B-cell-depleted T cells, or PBMCs; the material itself was cDNA or gDNA.

V shed 4 bases, J shed 4 bases, and the junction held 7 bases outside the gene matches. From germline, CDR1 is GTSNPN and CDR2 SVGIG (reference sequence). This CDR3 has 14 residues. Original methodology: Reference gene primer amplification gave estimated nucleated cell counts. The method was immunoSEQ multiplex PCR; TCRdb's version includes in-frame clones alone and lacks a portion of them. V, J and clone size reflect that table, while D and trimming were determined from the DNA. The repertoire includes approximately 300,000 clones, 70% to 90% of them detected once, and around 4.2% sits in the top ten.

The sequenced material came from peripheral blood. The V gene is TRBV30, the J gene TRBJ2-7; 10 bases match TRBD2. The clonotype comes from a woman in her forties or fifties with active or convalescent COVID-19. CDR3 protein: CAWTPGLAVYEQYF. As DNA, the CDR3 is TGTGCCTGGACTCCCGGACTAGCGGTGTACGAGCAGTACTTC.